This entry lists 19 T cell receptor beta chains sequenced from one sample in a study of T cells in Graves' hyperthyroidism and ophthalmopathy. The TCR beta CDR3 regions underwent amplification using RNA transcripts as the source. First-round RT-PCR targeting the TCR CDR3 was performed with the HTBI primer set. TCRdb re-called the multiplex PCR reads with MiXCR, one entry per CDR3 protein. The sample has over 250,000 distinct CDR3 sequences; about an eighth are singletons. What was sequenced was blood. The receptors were gathered from a middle-aged woman with Graves' ophthalmopathy.

This clonotype was seen many times. V gene TRBV12-3 or TRBV12-4 combines with J gene TRBJ2-1; 8 bases match TRBD2. V trimming: 5 bases; J trimming: 5 bases; junction bases outside the gene matches: 8. CDR3 length: 15 amino acids. Here the CDR3 reads CASSPLAGPNNEQFF. The CDR3 nucleotides read TGTGCCAGCAGTCCATTAGCGGGGCCGAACAATGAGCAGTTCTTC.

Many counts were recorded for this clonotype. The chain is built from TRBV19 and TRBJ1-2; no clear D gene. CDR1 LNHDA and CDR2 SQIVND come from the germline V gene (reference sequence). The ends were cut back, 6 bases at V and 0 bases at J, with 17 bases in the middle. This CDR3 is 16 amino acids long. The CDR3 sequence is CASRRKGWNTNYGYTF. The CDR3 DNA reads TGTGCCAGTAGGAGGAAGGGATGGAATACTAACTATGGCTACACCTTC.

This clonotype was recorded a few times. The V and J genes are TRBV5-8 and TRBJ2-2, with D possibly matching TRBD1 (6 bases). The CDR3 sequence is 15 residues long. The V end was cut by 2 bases, the J end by 4 bases, with 12 bases between. Germline CDR1 SGHTS, CDR2 YDEGEE. For the CDR3, the DNA is TGTGCCAGCAGCTTCCAGCCAGGGGTCACCGGGGAGCTGTTTTTT. Its protein product is CASSFQPGVTGELFF.

This clonotype was counted a few times. This chain connects TRBV10-2 to TRBJ2-7, with 12 bases fitting TRBD2. The V and J ends lost 8 bases and 6 bases, in that order; junction bases with no gene match: 5. This CDR3 has 13 amino acids. Germline CDR1 is WSHSY and CDR2 is SAAADI. The CDR3 nucleotides are TGCGCCAGCGCCCGGACTAGCGGGACCGAGCAGTACTTC. It specifies CASARTSGTEQYF.

V is TRBV28 and J is TRBJ1-3; D gene ambiguous. CDR1 MDHEN and CDR2 SYDVKM come from the germline V gene. CDR3 length equals 14 residues. V lost 3 bases and J 8 bases, leaving 14 bases between the germline ends. The CDR3 DNA reads as TGTGCCAGCAGTTTGCCCCATATGGAGGACACCATATATTTT. As protein: CASSLPHMEDTIYF.

V is TRBV11-3 and J is TRBJ2-2; 14 bases line up with TRBD2. Looked up from germline, CDR1 is SGHNT and CDR2 is YENEEA. V lost 4 bases, J lost 5 bases, and 6 bases stayed unmatched. This CDR3 region has 17 residues. The chain's CDR3 is CASSSTSGGASTGELFF. CDR3 DNA: TGTGCCAGCAGCTCGACTAGCGGGGGGGCCTCAACCGGGGAGCTGTTTTTT.

Ten or more counts support this clonotype. V usage is TRBV6-1 and J usage is TRBJ1-1; 8 nucleotides line up with TRBD1. The CDR3 extends over 17 amino acids. The J segment lost 4 bases and the V segment lost 5 bases, leaving 15 bases of the junction unmatched. Looked up from germline, CDR1 is MNHNS and CDR2 is SASEGT. CDR3 in DNA: TGTGCCAGCAGTAAGCACCGGACAGGGATCTTACCCACTGAAGCTTTCTTT. It translates to CASSKHRTGILPTEAFF.

The rearrangement joins TRBV18 to TRBJ2-3; D remains unclear. The CDR3 runs 16 residues. Per the germline V gene, CDR1 is KGHSH and CDR2 is LQKENI. V gave up 0 bases and J gave up 4 bases, with 14 bases separating them. CDR3 bases: TGTGCCAGCTCACCACCGTGGTCCAACACACCAGATACGCAGTATTTT. Translating it yields CASSPPWSNTPDTQYF.

V usage is TRBV6-1 and J usage is TRBJ1-5; no clear D gene. The CDR3 loop spans 12 amino acids. Germline CDR1 MNHNS, CDR2 SASEGT. V lost 6 bases to trimming and J lost 7 bases, with 10 bases between them. The CDR3 DNA follows: TGTGCCAGCAGACAGTTGGGGCAGCCCCAGCATTTT. Translating it yields CASRQLGQPQHF.

This clonotype has a handful of counts. V gene TRBV5-1 combines with J gene TRBJ1-2; possible D gene TRBD1, 6 bases. Germline V CDR1 and CDR2: SGHRS, YFSETQ. The CDR3 has 15 amino acids. Trimming took 7 bases from V and 10 from J, leaving 26 bases between them. The CDR3 loop reads CASRWTAGTKGDYTF. CDR3 coding DNA: TGCGCCAGCCGGTGGACGGCCGGGACAAAAGGTGACTACACCTTC.

This clonotype was picked up many times. This rearrangement joins TRBV5-4 to TRBJ2-7; 8 bases match TRBD1. CDR1 and CDR2 from the germline V gene are SGHNT and YYREEE (reference sequence). V dropped 3 bases and J dropped 9; count of bases not matched to a gene: 11. The CDR3 contains 14 residues. CDR3 in DNA: TGTGCCAGCAGCTCGGGACAGGAAGGGATACCGCAGTACTTC. It is translated as CASSSGQEGIPQYF.

As for this clonotype: It may be a read error: a sequence one base away is much more abundant. The V gene is TRBV27, the J gene TRBJ1-1; D ambiguous. The V and J ends lost 5 bases and 2 bases respectively, with 6 bases between them. Looked up from germline, CDR1 is MNHEY and CDR2 is SMNVEV (reference sequence). CDR3 size: 12 residues. The CDR3 here is CASSDFNTEAFF. The CDR3 nucleotides read TGTGCCAGCAGTGACTTTAACACTGAAGCTTTCTTT.

This clonotype was recorded at least ten times. The genes are TRBV29-1 and TRBJ2-7; tentative D call: TRBD2 (5 bases). The CDR3 is made up of 14 amino acids. V lost 0 bases and J 2 bases, leaving 11 bases between the germline ends. Germline loops: CDR1 SQVTM, CDR2 ANQGSEA. The CDR3 DNA reads TGCAGCGTTGAAGATTTAGGGAGACCCTACGAGCAGTACTTC. It codes for CSVEDLGRPYEQYF.

The rearrangement links TRBV20-1 to TRBJ1-2; D gene uncertain. Germline loops: CDR1 DFQATT, CDR2 SNEGSKA (reference sequence). Trimming removed 6 bases from V and 2 bases from J, with 22 bases in between. The CDR3 is 16 residues long. In nucleotides, the CDR3 is TGCAGTGCCCCCCAGGTATTAGACGTATGGAACTATGGCTACACCTTC. Translating gives CSAPQVLDVWNYGYTF.

This clonotype has more than one count but fewer than ten. The chain uses TRBV19 and TRBJ1-5; TRBD1 aligns across 10 bases. In germline, CDR1 is LNHDA, CDR2 SQIVND (reference sequence). The CDR3 contains 14 residues. The V gene end was trimmed by 5 bases and the J gene end by 3 bases; junction bases not matched to a gene: 1. The CDR3 DNA reads TGTGCCAGTAGTGGGACAGGGGCCAATCAGCCCCAGCATTTT. Amino acid sequence: CASSGTGANQPQHF. Using reference TRBV19 and TRBJ1-5 for the parts outside the CDR3, the full variable domain is DGGITQSPKYLFRKEGQNVTLSCEQNLNHDAMYWYRQDPGQGLRLIYYSQIVNDFQKGDIAEGYSVSREKKESFPLTVTSAQKNPTAFYLCASSGTGANQPQHFGDGTRLSIL.

The V gene is TRBV20-1, the J gene TRBJ1-2, with 10 bases that match TRBD1. Germline values: CDR1 DFQATT, CDR2 SNEGSKA (reference sequence). With 2 bases clipped from V and 2 bases from J, the junction kept 8 bases outside the gene matches. This CDR3 contains 16 residues. In nucleotides, the CDR3 is TGCAGTGCTAGAAGGGACAGGGGCACTACGAACTATGGCTACACCTTC. It yields the protein CSARRDRGTTNYGYTF.

The chain uses TRBV2 and TRBJ1-1, with D perhaps matching TRBD1 (6 bases). The CDR3 has 14 residues. Trimming removed 7 bases from V and 6 bases from J, with 18 bases in between. Germline lookup yields CDR1 SNHLY and CDR2 FYNNEI. CDR3 sequence (DNA): TGTGCCAGCACCCGCAAGGACAGAGAAGCTGAAGCTTTCTTT. Translating it yields CASTRKDREAEAFF.

This clonotype showed up many times. This rearrangement joins TRBV7-9 to TRBJ1-5; D gene unclear. Trimming shortened V by 1 base and J by 3 bases, and 1 base separated the two germline ends. This CDR3 has 12 residues. CDR1 is SEHNR, CDR2 FQNEAQ, per germline (reference sequence). Here the CDR3 reads CASSLVNQPQHF. CDR3 nucleotides: TGTGCCAGCAGCTTAGTCAATCAGCCCCAGCATTTT.

This clonotype has only a few counts. The rearrangement links TRBV18 to TRBJ2-1, with 10 nucleotides matching TRBD1. The CDR3 runs to 14 residues. J was trimmed by 7 bases and V by 4 bases; bases with no gene match: 4. Germline V gene data show CDR1 as KGHSH and CDR2 as LQKENI. The CDR3 bases are TGTGCCAGCTCACGGGACAGGGGCGGGAATGAGCAGTTCTTC. Translating it yields CASSRDRGGNEQFF.